This T cell receptor beta chain originates from a study of blood T cell repertoires in COVID-19. Study as a whole: There were acute and convalescent COVID-19 samples, and they came from the United States, Italy and Spain. PBMCs, B-cell-depleted T cells, or T cells provided the cDNA or gDNA that made up the material.

Cohort allocation depended upon clinical history that participants reported. In the authors' methods: From reference gene primer amplification, estimates of nucleated cell counts were derived. Measured with immunoSEQ multiplex PCR; TCRdb has only the in-frame clones, and not every one. Clone size and V and J calls were adopted from that table, with D and trimming inferred from the DNA. Of around 220,000 clones listed, almost 90% are singletons. The CDR3 contains 17 residues. Germline values: CDR1 LGHNA, CDR2 YSLEER. Trimming took off 4 bases at V and 4 bases at J, with 19 bases between the two ends. V and J are TRBV4-3 and TRBJ2-2, with a possible D match to TRBD2 (7 bases). Input material: PBMCs or T cells enriched from blood (not recorded which). The TCR comes from a man aged 25 to 40 who had been exposed to COVID-19. The CDR3: CASSLGGGGLTTGELFF. As DNA, the CDR3 is TGCGCCAGCAGCCTGGGGGGCGGGGGCCTCACCACCGGGGAGCTGTTTTTT.